This is a list of T cell receptor beta chains from one sample in a study of T cell responses to AZD1222 COVID-19 vaccine. Clones were sequenced by immunoSEQ multiplex PCR, and TCRdb holds only the in-frame ones, with some missing. Seen here are about 140,000 clones, 80% to 95% observed once, and the top ten hold 5%. The specimen comprised peripheral blood, sampled on day 0 of AZD1222 vaccination. The receptors come from an adult in good health. The CDR3 runs from the conserved cysteine through the conserved F or W. A D gene is named only where the DNA matches it firmly. The size entry is marked missing in some rows and otherwise reads once, few, many or a size class.

D gene | J gene | clone size | V gene | CDR3 DNA | CDR3 protein
TRBD2 | TRBJ2-7 | . | TRBV14 | TGTGCCAGCAGCCGGACGGAAACTAGCGTAACCTACGAGCAGTACTTC | CASSRTETSVTYEQYF
TRBD1 | TRBJ1-1 | . | TRBV4-1 | TGCGCCAGCAGCCAAACCTCGACAGGGGCCATGAACACTGAAGCTTTCTTT | CASSQTSTGAMNTEAFF
. | TRBJ1-1 | . | TRBV5-1 | TGCGCCAGCACCCCGGGGGACATGAACACTGAAGCTTTCTTT | CASTPGDMNTEAFF
. | TRBJ1-5 | . | TRBV5-8 | TGTGCCAGCAGCTTGGCCGGAGGGGGAGTGGGGCCCCAGCATTTT | CASSLAGGGVGPQHF
TRBD2 | TRBJ2-1 | few | TRBV5-1 | TGCGCCAGCAGATCGGGACTAGCTAACTACAATGAGCAGTTCTTC | CASRSGLANYNEQFF
. | TRBJ2-5 | . | TRBV25-1 | TGTGCCAGCGTCGCAACAGAGTACCAAGAGACCCAGTACTTC | CASVATEYQETQYF
. | TRBJ2-2 | . | TRBV5-6 | TGTGCCAGCAGCTTGCCGGGGGACGCGAACACCGGGGAGCTGTTTTTT | CASSLPGDANTGELFF
TRBD1 | TRBJ2-5 | . | TRBV6-1 | TGTGCCAGCAGTGAAGATGCGACAGGGTGGAGGGAGACCCAGTACTTC | CASSEDATGWRETQYF
TRBD1 | TRBJ2-1 | once | TRBV28 | TGTGCCAGCAGTCTCCGGACAGGGAGCGAGCAGTTCTTC | CASSLRTGSEQFF
. | TRBJ2-1 | . | TRBV19 | TGTGCCACCCGCGGGCGGGGATACAATGAGCAGTTCTTC | CATRGRGYNEQFF
TRBD1 | TRBJ1-1 | . | TRBV5-8 | TGTGCCAGCAGCTTCCACAGGGGGAAGAACACTGAAGCTTTCTTT | CASSFHRGKNTEAFF
. | TRBJ1-5 | . | TRBV6-5 | TGTGCCAGCAAGGTCAACAATCAGCCCCAGCATTTT | CASKVNNQPQHF
. | TRBJ1-1 | . | TRBV13 | TGTGCCAGCAGCTTAGTGGGGGTCAACACTGAAGCTTTCTTT | CASSLVGVNTEAFF
. | TRBJ1-1 | once | TRBV6-5 | TGTGCCAGCAGGTGGATAATGAACACTGAAGCTTTCTTT | CASRWIMNTEAFF
. | TRBJ1-2 | once | TRBV11-3 | TGTGCCAGCAGCTTAAATGGTCGGGGTAAGGTTAACTATGGCTACACCTTC | CASSLNGRGKVNYGYTF
. | TRBJ1-1 | . | TRBV11-2 | TGTGCCAGCAGCTTAGTCCTGAACACTGAAGCTTTCTTT | CASSLVLNTEAFF
. | TRBJ1-4 | once | TRBV21-1 | TGTGCCAGCAGCAAAGTGTTATCCGGGCAGGGGAACGAAAAACTGTTTTTT | CASSKVLSGQGNEKLFF
TRBD2 | TRBJ2-7 | . | TRBV6-5 | TGTGCCAGCAGTTACGGGACTAGCGGCTCCTACGAGCAGTACTTC | CASSYGTSGSYEQYF
. | TRBJ1-2 | . | TRBV29-1 | TGCAGCGTTGCGGCCAGGGGCAACTATGGCTACACCTTC | CSVAARGNYGYTF
TRBD1 | TRBJ1-2 | . | TRBV5-1 | TGCGCCAGCAGCTTGGGACAGGGTCACGGCTACACCTTC | CASSLGQGHGYTF
TRBD2 | TRBJ2-1 | . | TRBV19 | TGTGCCAGTAGGCAAGCGGGAGGTGTGATAAATGAGCAGTTCTTC | CASRQAGGVINEQFF
. | TRBJ2-1 | . | TRBV27 | TGTGCCAGCTTGCTCCGGGGGAGACCCCCGTCGGGCGAGCAGTTCTTC | CASLLRGRPPSGEQFF
TRBD1 | TRBJ2-5 | once | TRBV10-3 | TGTGCCATCAGCCAGGGGGCGGAGGCGGAGACCCAGTACTTC | CAISQGAEAETQYF
TRBD1 | TRBJ1-1 | . | TRBV28 | TGTGCCACAGGACAGGGGGCCTCGGGGGCTTTCTTT | CATGQGASGAFF
. | TRBJ1-4 | . | TRBV2 | TGTGCCAGCACCGGACAGTCCCGGGGAGGTGAAAAACTGTTTTTT | CASTGQSRGGEKLFF
TRBD1 | TRBJ2-2 | . | TRBV4-1 | TGCGCCAGCAGCCAGCAGGGGGCGTTCACCGGGGAGCTGTTTTTT | CASSQQGAFTGELFF
. | TRBJ2-2 | . | TRBV10-3 | TGTGCCATCAGTGCTCAGCCGGGACGGGGATTCGCCGGGGAGCTGTTTTTT | CAISAQPGRGFAGELFF
. | TRBJ2-7 | . | TRBV6-5 | TGTGCCAGCAGAAGGCCCCAGAGCTACGAGCAGTACTTC | CASRRPQSYEQYF
. | TRBJ2-7 | . | TRBV5-6 | TGTGCCAGCAGCTTGAGGGACTCCTCCTACGAGCAGTACTTC | CASSLRDSSYEQYF
. | TRBJ2-2 | . | TRBV28 | TGTGCCAGCAGCCTAGCGCCACAGGGAGGAGGAGTAGTCGGGGAGCTGTTTTTT | CASSLAPQGGGVVGELFF
TRBD2 | TRBJ2-7 | . | TRBV12-3/TRBV12-4 | TGTGCCAGCAGCCGGGACTACTCCTACGAGCAGTACTTC | CASSRDYSYEQYF
. | TRBJ2-7 | . | TRBV2 | TGTGCCAGCAGTGAAGGACCGCTCTCGGGCTCCTACGAGCAGTACTTC | CASSEGPLSGSYEQYF
TRBD1 | TRBJ1-4 | . | TRBV24-1 | TGTGCCACCAGTGATTCCGGGGACAGGACTGAAAAACTGTTTTTT | CATSDSGDRTEKLFF
. | TRBJ1-2 | . | TRBV19 | TGTGCCAGTAGTACACTTCTCGCGGGCTACACCTTC | CASSTLLAGYTF
. | TRBJ2-1 | many | TRBV6-6 | TGTGCCAGCAGTTACTCGACCACCTACAATGAGCAGTTCTTC | CASSYSTTYNEQFF
. | TRBJ1-2 | . | TRBV6-5 | TGTGCCAGCAGGTCATCGGCGGGCAACTATGGCTACACCTTC | CASRSSAGNYGYTF
. | TRBJ2-1 | . | TRBV27 | TGTGCCAGCAGGATCGGGCGTTCCAACAATGAGCAGTTCTTC | CASRIGRSNNEQFF
. | TRBJ1-5 | . | TRBV18 | TGTGCCAGCTCACCATTGCTAGGACCGCAAGGAGCCCAGCATTTT | CASSPLLGPQGAQHF
. | TRBJ2-3 | . | TRBV3-1/TRBV3-2 | TGTGCCAGCAGCCCACGGATAAGCACAGATACGCAGTATTTT | CASSPRISTDTQYF
. | TRBJ2-1 | . | TRBV24-1 | TGTGCCACCAGTGAGTCTAGCGCTGACAATGAGCAGTTCTTC | CATSESSADNEQFF
TRBD1 | TRBJ1-5 | . | TRBV12-3/TRBV12-4 | TGTGCCAGCACCTTACAGGGGAATCAGCCCCAGCATTTT | CASTLQGNQPQHF
. | TRBJ2-5 | . | TRBV19 | TGTGCCAGTAGCGTCGGGGGACTCAAGGAAGAGACCCAGTACTTC | CASSVGGLKEETQYF